This T cell receptor (beta chain) was recorded in a study of shared clonotypes between healthy human individuals. Study observations and caveats: Shared clonotypes across all four donors exceeded non-shared ones in generation probability. Shared clonotypes: approximately 5% naive CD4, around 4% naive CD8, less than 2.5% memory CD4, under 0.5% memory CD8.

Genomic DNA of every subset was divided equally among multiple immunoSEQ plates. Authors' processing steps: With immunoSEQ giving junction-only sequences and no quality scores, filtering differed. TCRdb's table, derived via immunoSEQ multiplex PCR, lists solely in-frame clones and lacks some. V and J calls and clone size are given by that table; D and trimming were obtained from the DNA. The table includes 2 million to 2.5 million clones, 90% to 95% detected once. Deletions cut 3 bases from V and 4 bases from J, with 13 bases between. Per the germline V gene, CDR1 is SGHRS and CDR2 is YFSETQ. This CDR3 is built from 14 residues. Comment on this clone: Its antigen is unidentified.

The TCR originated in a man between 18 and 29 years old in good health. The chain has TRBV5-1 and TRBJ2-5; perhaps TRBD1 as D (5 bases). Sequenced sample: naive CD4+ T cells sorted from blood. Subset defined: CD45RA+ positively selected. The DNA of the CDR3 is TGCGCCAGCAGCTCCCTGACAGATGGAGAGACCCAGTACTTC. It codes for CASSSLTDGETQYF. Together with reference TRBV5-1 and TRBJ2-5, the CDR3 gives the full variable domain: KAGVTQTPRYLIKTRGQQVTLSCSPISGHRSVSWYQQTPGQGLQFLFEYFSETQRNKGNFPGRFSGRQFSNSRSEMNVSTLELGDSALYLCASSSLTDGETQYFGPGTRLLVL.